The TCR beta chain under discussion was sequenced for a study of T cells in Graves' hyperthyroidism and ophthalmopathy. Whole-study findings and limits: Clonotypes that were expanded in thyroid above 0.001 mostly appeared in blood too.

The germline V gene has CDR1 SGHVS and CDR2 FQNEAQ. Trimming left V 5 bases short and J 4 bases short, with 11 bases between. This CDR3 has 14 amino acids. From RNA transcripts, TCR beta CDR3 regions were amplified. The HTBI set primed first-round TCR CDR3 RT-PCR. TCRdb used MiXCR to reprocess the multiplex PCR reads, holding one entry per CDR3 protein. The sample yields approximately 690,000 distinct CDR3 sequences, 14% seen once. Used for diagnoses were clinical symptoms, serum thyroxine and TRAb, thyroid ultrasound and orbital computed tomography. This clonotype has more than one count but fewer than ten. Antigen specificity is unknown.

V is TRBV7-8 and J is TRBJ2-2; D is possibly TRBD1 or TRBD2 (6 bases each). The clonotype was recovered from a woman aged 45-65 years with Graves' ophthalmopathy. Sequencing was carried out using blood. DNA of the CDR3: TGTGCCAGCAGCCAGGGGACTTCCACCGGGGAGCTGTTTTTT. This codes for CASSQGTSTGELFF.